This T cell receptor beta chain stems from a study of regulatory T cells in long-lasting Graves disease. Building of the TCR beta libraries involved iRepertoire HTBI primers and Arm-PCR of CDR3 regions. TCRdb reprocessed the multiplex PCR reads via MiXCR and lists one record per CDR3 protein. Here the sample spans 400,000 to 550,000 distinct CDR3 sequences, around 15% being singletons. The V end was cut by 5 bases, the J end by 4 bases, with 20 bases between. This CDR3 contains 17 residues. Germline V lookup: CDR1 SNHLY, CDR2 FYNNEI. Time point defined: newly diagnosed GD, antithyroid drugs for less than 3 months. There was RNA extracted from PBMCs, and the TCR library was made from it. The same specimen was also included in a second study, on T cells in Graves' hyperthyroidism and ophthalmopathy.

The sample was peripheral blood mononuclear cells (PBMCs), taken at new diagnosis, from a patient treated with antithyroid drugs. The chain joins TRBV2 to TRBJ2-2; the D gene is possibly TRBD1 (6 bases). The TCR comes from a woman between 18 and 29 years old with Graves disease. The DNA for the CDR3 is TGTGCCAGCAGTTATACAGCCGACAGGATGGGCACCGGGGAGCTGTTTTTT. Protein sequence: CASSYTADRMGTGELFF. Based on the CDR3 plus reference TRBV2 and TRBJ2-2, the full variable domain is EPEVTQTPSHQVTQMGQEVILRCVPISNHLYFYWYRQILGQKVEFLVSFYNNEISEKSEIFDDQFSVERPDGSNFTLKIRSTKLEDSAMYFCASSYTADRMGTGELFFGEGSRLTVL.